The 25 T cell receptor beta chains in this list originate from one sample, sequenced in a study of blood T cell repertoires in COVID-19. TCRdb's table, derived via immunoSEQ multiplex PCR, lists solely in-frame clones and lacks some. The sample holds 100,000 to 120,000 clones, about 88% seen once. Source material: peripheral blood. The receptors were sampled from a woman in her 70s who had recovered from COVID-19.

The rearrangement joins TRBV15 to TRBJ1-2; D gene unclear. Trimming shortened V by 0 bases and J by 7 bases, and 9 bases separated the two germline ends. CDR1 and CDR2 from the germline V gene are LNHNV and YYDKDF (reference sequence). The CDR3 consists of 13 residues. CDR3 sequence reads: CATSRDLEVGYTF. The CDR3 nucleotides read TGTGCCACCAGCAGAGATCTGGAGGTTGGCTACACCTTC. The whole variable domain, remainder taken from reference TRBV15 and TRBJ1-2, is DAMVIQNPRYQVTQFGKPVTLSCSQTLNHNVMYWYQQKSSQAPKLLFHYYDKDFNNEADTPDNFQSRRPNTSFCFLDIRSPGLGDTAMYLCATSRDLEVGYTFGSGTRLTVV.

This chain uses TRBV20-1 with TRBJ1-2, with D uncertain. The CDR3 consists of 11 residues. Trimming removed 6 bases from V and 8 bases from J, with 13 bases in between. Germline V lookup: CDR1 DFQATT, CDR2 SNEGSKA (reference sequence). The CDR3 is CSAPESGGYTF. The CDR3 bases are TGCAGTGCGCCCGAATCGGGGGGCTACACCTTC.

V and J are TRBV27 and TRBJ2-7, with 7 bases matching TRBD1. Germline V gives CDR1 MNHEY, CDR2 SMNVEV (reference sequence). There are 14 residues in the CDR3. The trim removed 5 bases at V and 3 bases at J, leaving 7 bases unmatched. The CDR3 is CASSPRQGGYEQYF. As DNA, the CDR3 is TGTGCCAGCAGTCCCAGACAGGGCGGCTACGAGCAGTACTTC.

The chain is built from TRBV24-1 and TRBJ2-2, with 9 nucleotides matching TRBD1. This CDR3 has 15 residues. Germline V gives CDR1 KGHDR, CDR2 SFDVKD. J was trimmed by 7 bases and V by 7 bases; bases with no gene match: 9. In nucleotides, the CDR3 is TGTGCCACCAGGCTAGGACAGGGGACGGTCGGGGAGCTGTTTTTT. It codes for CATRLGQGTVGELFF.

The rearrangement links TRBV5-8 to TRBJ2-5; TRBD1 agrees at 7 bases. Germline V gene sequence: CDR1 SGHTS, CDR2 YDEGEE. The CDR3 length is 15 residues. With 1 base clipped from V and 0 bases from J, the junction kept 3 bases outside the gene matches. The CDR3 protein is CASSLTTGHQETQYF. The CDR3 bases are TGTGCCAGCAGCTTGACGACAGGGCACCAAGAGACCCAGTACTTC. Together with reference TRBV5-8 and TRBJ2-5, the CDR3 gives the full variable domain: EAGVTQSPTHLIKTRGQQATLRCSPISGHTSVYWYQQALGLGLQFLLWYDEGEERNRGNFPPRFSGRQFPNYSSELNVNALELEDSALYLCASSLTTGHQETQYFGPGTRLLVL.

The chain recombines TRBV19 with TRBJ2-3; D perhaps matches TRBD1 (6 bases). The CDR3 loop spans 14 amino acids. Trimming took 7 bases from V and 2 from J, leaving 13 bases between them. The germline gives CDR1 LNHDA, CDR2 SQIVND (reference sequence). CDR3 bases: TGTGCCAGTAAAAGACAGGAGAACACAGATACGCAGTATTTT. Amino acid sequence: CASKRQENTDTQYF.

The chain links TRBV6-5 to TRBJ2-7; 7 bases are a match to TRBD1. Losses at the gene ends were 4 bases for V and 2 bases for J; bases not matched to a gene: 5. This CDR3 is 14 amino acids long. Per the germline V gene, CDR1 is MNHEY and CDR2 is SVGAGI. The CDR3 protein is CASSSRQGPYEQYF. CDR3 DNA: TGTGCCAGCAGTTCTCGACAGGGCCCCTACGAGCAGTACTTC.

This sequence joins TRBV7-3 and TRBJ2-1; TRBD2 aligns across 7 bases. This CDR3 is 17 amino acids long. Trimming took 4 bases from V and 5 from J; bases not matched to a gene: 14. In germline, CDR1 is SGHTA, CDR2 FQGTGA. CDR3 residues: CASSSYGGSPRHNEQFF. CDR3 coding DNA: TGTGCCAGCAGCTCCTACGGGGGGTCGCCCCGACACAATGAGCAGTTCTTC.

The DNA for the CDR3 is TGTGCCAGCAGGGGACAGGGTGGAACCTACGAGCAGTACTTC. It is translated as CASRGQGGTYEQYF. The rearrangement links TRBV6-5 to TRBJ2-7, with 9 bases aligning to TRBD1. The germline V gene encodes CDR1 MNHEY and CDR2 SVGAGI. Trimming took 6 bases from V and 2 from J; bases not matched to a gene: 5. This CDR3 contains 14 residues.

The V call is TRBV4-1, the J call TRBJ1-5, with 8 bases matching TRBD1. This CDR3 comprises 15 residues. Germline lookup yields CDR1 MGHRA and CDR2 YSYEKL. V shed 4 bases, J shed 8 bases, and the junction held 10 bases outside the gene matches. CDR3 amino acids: CASSPTWTGWKPQHF. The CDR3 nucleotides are TGCGCCAGCAGCCCGACGTGGACAGGGTGGAAGCCCCAGCATTTT.

This CDR3 is CASSGDYRVYNEQFF. DNA for the CDR3: TGTGCCAGTAGTGGGGACTACCGAGTCTACAATGAGCAGTTCTTC. This chain connects TRBV19 to TRBJ2-1; 7 nucleotides agree with TRBD2. The ends lost 5 bases at V and 3 bases at J; junction bases unmatched: 7. The CDR3 covers 15 residues. Germline V gene sequence: CDR1 LNHDA, CDR2 SQIVND (reference sequence).

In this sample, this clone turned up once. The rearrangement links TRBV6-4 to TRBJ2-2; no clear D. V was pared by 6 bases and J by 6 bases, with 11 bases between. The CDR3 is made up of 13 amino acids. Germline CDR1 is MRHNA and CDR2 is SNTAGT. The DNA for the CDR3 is TGTGCCAGCAGGGATCGACTGGCCGGGGAGCTGTTTTTT. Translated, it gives CASRDRLAGELFF.

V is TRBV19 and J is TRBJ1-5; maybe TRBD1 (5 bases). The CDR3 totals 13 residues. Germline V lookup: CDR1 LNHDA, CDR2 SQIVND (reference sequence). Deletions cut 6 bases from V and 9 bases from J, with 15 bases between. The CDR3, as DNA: TGTGCCAGTAGAGACAGACGATTCGGGCCCCAGCATTTT. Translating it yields CASRDRRFGPQHF.

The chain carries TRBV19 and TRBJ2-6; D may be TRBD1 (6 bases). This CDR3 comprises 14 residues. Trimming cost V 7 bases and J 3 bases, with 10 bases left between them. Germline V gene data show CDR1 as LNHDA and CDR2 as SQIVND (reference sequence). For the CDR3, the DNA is TGTGCCAGTATTAGGGGGTATGGGGCCAACGTCCTGACTTTC. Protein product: CASIRGYGANVLTF. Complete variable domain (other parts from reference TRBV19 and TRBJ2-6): DGGITQSPKYLFRKEGQNVTLSCEQNLNHDAMYWYRQDPGQGLRLIYYSQIVNDFQKGDIAEGYSVSREKKESFPLTVTSAQKNPTAFYLCASIRGYGANVLTFGAGSRLTVL.

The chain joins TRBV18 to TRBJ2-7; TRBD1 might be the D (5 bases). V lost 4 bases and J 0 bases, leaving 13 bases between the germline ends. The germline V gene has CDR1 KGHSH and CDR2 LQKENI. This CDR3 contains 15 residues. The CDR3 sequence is CASSLGRVPSYEQYF. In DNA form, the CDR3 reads TGTGCCAGCTCACTTGGCAGGGTGCCCTCCTACGAGCAGTACTTC.

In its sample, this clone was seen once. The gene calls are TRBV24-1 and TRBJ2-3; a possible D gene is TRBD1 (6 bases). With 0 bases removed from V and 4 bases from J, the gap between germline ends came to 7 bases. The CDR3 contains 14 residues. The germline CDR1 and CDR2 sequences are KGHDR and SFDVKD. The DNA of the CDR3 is TGTGCCACCAGTGATTTGAAGGGGGCAGATACGCAGTATTTT. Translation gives CATSDLKGADTQYF.

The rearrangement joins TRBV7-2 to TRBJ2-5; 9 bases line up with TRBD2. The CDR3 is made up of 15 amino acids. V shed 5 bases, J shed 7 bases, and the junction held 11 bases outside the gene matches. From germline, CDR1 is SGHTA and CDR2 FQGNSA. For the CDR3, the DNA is TGTGCCAGCAGCCCCCCAGCGGGGGGCACCGGGACCCAGTACTTC. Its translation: CASSPPAGGTGTQYF.

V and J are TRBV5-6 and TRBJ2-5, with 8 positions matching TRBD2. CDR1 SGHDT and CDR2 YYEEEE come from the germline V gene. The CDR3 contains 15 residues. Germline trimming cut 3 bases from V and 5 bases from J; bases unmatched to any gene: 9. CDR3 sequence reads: CASSYRGGGIETQYF. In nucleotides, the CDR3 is TGTGCCAGCAGCTACCGGGGGGGAGGGATCGAGACCCAGTACTTC.

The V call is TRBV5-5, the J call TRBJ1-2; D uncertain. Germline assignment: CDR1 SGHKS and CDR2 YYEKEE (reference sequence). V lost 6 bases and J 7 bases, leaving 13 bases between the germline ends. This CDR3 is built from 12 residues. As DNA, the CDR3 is TGTGCCAGCACCAAGTCTTCTACTGGCTACACCTTC. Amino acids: CASTKSSTGYTF.

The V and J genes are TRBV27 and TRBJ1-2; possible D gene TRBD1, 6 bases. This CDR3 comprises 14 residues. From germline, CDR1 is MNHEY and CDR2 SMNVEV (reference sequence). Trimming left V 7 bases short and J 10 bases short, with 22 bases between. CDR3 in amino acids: CASTLDRLLTPYTF. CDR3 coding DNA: TGTGCCAGCACCCTGGACAGACTACTAACTCCCTACACCTTC.

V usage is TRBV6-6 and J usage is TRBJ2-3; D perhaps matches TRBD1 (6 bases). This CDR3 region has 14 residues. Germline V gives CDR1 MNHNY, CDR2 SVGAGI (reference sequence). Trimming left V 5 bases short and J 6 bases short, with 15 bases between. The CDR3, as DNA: TGTGCCAGCAGTCCCAGACAGGTTATTGATACGCAGTATTTT. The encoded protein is CASSPRQVIDTQYF.

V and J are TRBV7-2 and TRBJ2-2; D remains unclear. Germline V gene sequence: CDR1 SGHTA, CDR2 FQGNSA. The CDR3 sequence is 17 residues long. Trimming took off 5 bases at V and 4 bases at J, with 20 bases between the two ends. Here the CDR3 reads CASSKSPQLPGTGELFF. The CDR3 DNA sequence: TGTGCCAGCAGCAAATCCCCTCAATTACCGGGCACCGGGGAGCTGTTTTTT.

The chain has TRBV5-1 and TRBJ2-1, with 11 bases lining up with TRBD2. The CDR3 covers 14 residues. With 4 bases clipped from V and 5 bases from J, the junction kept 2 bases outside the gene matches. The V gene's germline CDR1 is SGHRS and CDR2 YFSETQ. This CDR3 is CASSPGLADNEQFF. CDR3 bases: TGCGCCAGCAGCCCGGGACTAGCGGACAATGAGCAGTTCTTC.

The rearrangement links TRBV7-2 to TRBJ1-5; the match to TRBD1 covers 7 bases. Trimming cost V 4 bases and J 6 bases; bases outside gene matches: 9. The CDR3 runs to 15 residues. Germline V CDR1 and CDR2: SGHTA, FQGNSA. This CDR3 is CASSSGQARGQPQHF. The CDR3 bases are TGTGCCAGCAGCTCAGGACAGGCTCGGGGTCAGCCCCAGCATTTT.

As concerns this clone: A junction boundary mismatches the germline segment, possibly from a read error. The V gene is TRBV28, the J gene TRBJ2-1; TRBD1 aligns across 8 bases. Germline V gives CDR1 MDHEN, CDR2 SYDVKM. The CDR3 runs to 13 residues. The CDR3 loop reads CASSARDRPMQIF. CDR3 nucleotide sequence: TGTGCCAGCAGTGCAAGGGACAGGCCAATGCAGATCTTC.